The sequence of this TCR beta chain was determined in a study of T cell responses to AZD1222 COVID-19 vaccine. Produced via immunoSEQ multiplex PCR; TCRdb's table is partial and in-frame only. The sample lists some 100,000 clones; over 75% were seen once. Germline CDR1 is MNHEY and CDR2 is SVGAGI. CDR3 length: 12 amino acids. V was shortened by 8 bases and J by 4 bases, with 12 bases between the two germline ends. Sequencing used peripheral blood, obtained on day 0 of MenACWY control vaccination. This clonotype was sampled from an adult in good health. The chain carries TRBV6-5 and TRBJ2-7; maybe TRBD1 (6 bases). The CDR3 loop is CASSSTGYEQYF. For the CDR3, the DNA is TGTGCCAGCTCAAGTACAGGGTACGAGCAGTACTTC.